A selection of T cell receptor beta chains follows, all from one sample in a study of T cell repertoires in cytomegalovirus infection. In TCRdb, the reads were re-called with MiXCR into one record per CDR3 protein. The table lists about 240,000 distinct CDR3 sequences, around 6.2% of them singletons. Source material: PBMCs. The receptors derive from a human donor in good health (CMV status not recorded). Some clones in this sample may be carry-over from other donors' samples. CDR3s include the opening cysteine and the closing phenylalanine or tryptophan. Fields, in order: J gene, CDR3 length, V gene, CDR3 protein.

>TRBJ1-2|14|TRBV20-1
CSARDHGDLRGYTF
>TRBJ2-1|14|TRBV30
CAWSIGPQDNEQFF
>TRBJ2-1|11|TRBV5-6
CASSLDHEQFF
>TRBJ2-1|18|TRBV6-2/TRBV6-3
CASSYLLSERGGNNEQFF
>TRBJ2-1|15|TRBV6-6
CASSYTQGGYNEQFF
>TRBJ1-5|15|TRBV7-2
CASSLREGAGQPQHF
>TRBJ2-7|14|TRBV12-5
CASGPGQLTYEQYF
>TRBJ2-3|11|TRBV11-2
CASSPKGTQYF
>TRBJ1-1|14|TRBV19
CASSITGKNTEAFF
>TRBJ2-6|16|TRBV25-1
CASSERRSSGANVLTF
>TRBJ1-5|13|TRBV28
CASRVDSNQPQHF
>TRBJ1-1|14|TRBV28
CASSFLRERTEAFF
>TRBJ1-6|14|TRBV7-2
CATTRQGAPSPLHF
>TRBJ1-1|13|TRBV7-2
CASSLATGFEAFF
>TRBJ2-1|16|TRBV7-2
CASSFVGAVRLYEQFF
>TRBJ1-4|15|TRBV6-1
CASSRGTVINEKLFF
>TRBJ1-2|13|TRBV28
CASSLSDRDGYTF
>TRBJ2-5|15|TRBV11-2
CASSLVAPPQETQYF